This T cell receptor (beta chain) originates from a study of T cell repertoires in cytomegalovirus infection. Background on the study: Matching HLA type and CMV infection were both indicated by public TCR beta signatures.

Study-wide points: CMV carriers with the relevant HLA were identified by cumulative public TCR beta family frequency. Dominant in the ex vivo response were TCR beta clonotypes restricted by HLA-C and specific for CMV.

The germline V gene encodes CDR1 DFQATT and CDR2 SNEGSKA (reference sequence). The CDR3 length is 13 residues. Trimming stripped 6 bases from V and 0 bases from J, with 9 bases between. TCRdb reanalysed the reads using MiXCR and keeps one entry per CDR3 protein. Of about 340,000 distinct CDR3 sequences listed, about 27% were seen once; the top ten hold 15% to 20%. A word on this clonotype: Its antigen is currently unknown.

The receptor was derived from a human donor in good health (CMV status not recorded). Some clones in this sample may be carry-over from other donors' samples. V is TRBV20-1 and J is TRBJ1-5; no definite D call. Sequencing used cultured PBMCs, obtained from culture after CMV antigen stimulation. DNA of the CDR3: TGCAGTGCCCAGGATGATAGCAATCAGCCCCAGCATTTT. Encoded protein: CSAQDDSNQPQHF.